At least ten counts were recorded for the clone carrying this T cell receptor beta chain. The antigen remains unidentified. The data originate from a study of T-cell reconstitution after alpha-beta-depleted transplantation in children. Whole-study results and caveats: The study traced high day-60 TCRbeta diversity in some patients to surviving recipient T cells and thymic progenitors. Reportedly, alpha-beta T cells present about two months post-transplant originated from several hundred expanded clones of graft origin. One year post-transplant, T-cell counts and diversity were largely derived from T cells produced anew.

The V gene end was trimmed by 3 bases and the J gene end by 3 bases; junction bases not matched to a gene: 2. This CDR3 has 14 residues. Germline CDR1 is SGHVS and CDR2 is FNYEAQ. The authors prepared the TCRbeta library with unique molecular identifiers. TCRdb recomputed calls from the PCR reads with MiXCR, one row per CDR3 protein. Among 250,000 or so distinct CDR3 sequences listed, roughly 7.7% were seen once. J is TRBJ1-5 and V is TRBV7-6; 7 bases fit TRBD1. This TCR was recovered from a male patient under 18 who had a stem cell transplant for acute lymphoblastic leukemia, so the T cells may come from the graft donor. Here the sequenced sample was PBMCs, mostly from graft donor cells, taken 180 days after TCRalphabeta/CD19-depleted stem cell transplant. The CDR3 DNA is TGTGCCAGCAGCTTGAGGGGGCCCAATCAGCCCCAGCATTTT. It is translated as CASSLRGPNQPQHF.